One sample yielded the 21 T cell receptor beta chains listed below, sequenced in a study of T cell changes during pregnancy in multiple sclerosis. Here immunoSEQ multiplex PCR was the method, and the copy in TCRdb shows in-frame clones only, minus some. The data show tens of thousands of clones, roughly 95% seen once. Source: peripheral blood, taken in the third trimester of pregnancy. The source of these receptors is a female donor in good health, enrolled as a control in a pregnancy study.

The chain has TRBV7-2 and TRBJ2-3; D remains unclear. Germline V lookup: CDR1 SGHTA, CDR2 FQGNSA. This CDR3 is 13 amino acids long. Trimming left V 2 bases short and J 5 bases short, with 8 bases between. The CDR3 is CASSLFYRDTQYF. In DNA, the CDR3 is TGTGCCAGCAGCTTATTCTACCGAGATACGCAGTATTTT.

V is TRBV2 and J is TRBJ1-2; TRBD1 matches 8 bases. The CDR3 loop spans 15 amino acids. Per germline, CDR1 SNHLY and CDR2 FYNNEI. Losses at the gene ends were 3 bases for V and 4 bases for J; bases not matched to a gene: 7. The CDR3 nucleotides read TGTGCCAGCAGTGAGTTTGCAGGGGGCACCTATGGCTACACCTTC. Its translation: CASSEFAGGTYGYTF.

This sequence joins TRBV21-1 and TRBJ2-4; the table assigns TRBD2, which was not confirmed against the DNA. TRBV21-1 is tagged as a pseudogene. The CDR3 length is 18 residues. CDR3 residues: CASSPRVASALAKNIQYF. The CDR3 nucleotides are TGTGCCAGCAGCCCACGAGTGGCTAGCGCCTTAGCCAAAAACATTCAGTACTTC.

This CDR3 is CASSAGGSSYNEQFF. Here the CDR3 DNA reads TGCGCCAGCAGCGCCGGAGGGAGTTCCTACAATGAGCAGTTCTTC. The chain couples TRBV5-1 to TRBJ2-1; possible D gene TRBD2, 6 bases. The CDR3 is 15 amino acids. Germline V lookup: CDR1 SGHRS, CDR2 YFSETQ. V gave up 4 bases and J gave up 1 base, with 12 bases separating them.

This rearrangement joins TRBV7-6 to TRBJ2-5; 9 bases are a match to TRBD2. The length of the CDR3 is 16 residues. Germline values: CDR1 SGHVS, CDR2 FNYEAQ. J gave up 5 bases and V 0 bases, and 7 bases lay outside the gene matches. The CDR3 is CASSLASTSGWETQYF. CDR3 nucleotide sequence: TGTGCCAGCAGCTTAGCAAGCACTAGCGGGTGGGAGACCCAGTACTTC. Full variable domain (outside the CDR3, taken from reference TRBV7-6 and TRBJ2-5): GAGVSQSPRYKVTKRGQDVALRCDPISGHVSLYWYRQALGQGPEFLTYFNYEAQQDKSGLPNDRFSAERPEGSISTLTIQRTEQRDSAMYRCASSLASTSGWETQYFGPGTRLLVL.

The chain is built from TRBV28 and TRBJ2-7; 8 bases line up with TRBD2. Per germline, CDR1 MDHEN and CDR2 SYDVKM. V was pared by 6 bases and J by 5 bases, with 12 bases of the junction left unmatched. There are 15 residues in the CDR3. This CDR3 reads CASSQIEGLGDEQYF. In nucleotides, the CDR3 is TGTGCCAGCAGCCAGATTGAGGGACTAGGGGACGAGCAGTACTTC. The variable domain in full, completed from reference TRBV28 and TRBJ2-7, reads DVKVTQSSRYLVKRTGEKVFLECVQDMDHENMFWYRQDPGLGLRLIYFSYDVKMKEKGDIPEGYSVSREKKERFSLILESASTNQTSMYLCASSQIEGLGDEQYFGPGTRLTVT.

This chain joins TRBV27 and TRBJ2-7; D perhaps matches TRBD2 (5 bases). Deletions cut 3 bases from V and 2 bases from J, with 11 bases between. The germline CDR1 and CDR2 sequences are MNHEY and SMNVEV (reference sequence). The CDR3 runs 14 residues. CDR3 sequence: CASSFNGGTYEQYF. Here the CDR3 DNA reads TGTGCCAGCAGTTTCAATGGAGGTACCTACGAGCAGTACTTC.

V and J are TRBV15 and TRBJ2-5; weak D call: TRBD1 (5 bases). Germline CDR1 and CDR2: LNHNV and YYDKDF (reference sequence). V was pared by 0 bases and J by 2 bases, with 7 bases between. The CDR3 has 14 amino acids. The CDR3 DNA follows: TGTGCCACCAGCAGAGATCGACAGCAAGAGACCCAGTACTTC. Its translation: CATSRDRQQETQYF. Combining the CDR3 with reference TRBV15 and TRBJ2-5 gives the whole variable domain DAMVIQNPRYQVTQFGKPVTLSCSQTLNHNVMYWYQQKSSQAPKLLFHYYDKDFNNEADTPDNFQSRRPNTSFCFLDIRSPGLGDTAMYLCATSRDRQQETQYFGPGTRLLVL.

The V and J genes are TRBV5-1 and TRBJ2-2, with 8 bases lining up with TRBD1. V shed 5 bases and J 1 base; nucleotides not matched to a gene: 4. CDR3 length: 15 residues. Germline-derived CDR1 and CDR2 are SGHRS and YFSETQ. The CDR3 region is CASRTGALNTGELFF. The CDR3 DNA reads TGCGCCAGCAGGACAGGGGCTTTGAACACCGGGGAGCTGTTTTTT.

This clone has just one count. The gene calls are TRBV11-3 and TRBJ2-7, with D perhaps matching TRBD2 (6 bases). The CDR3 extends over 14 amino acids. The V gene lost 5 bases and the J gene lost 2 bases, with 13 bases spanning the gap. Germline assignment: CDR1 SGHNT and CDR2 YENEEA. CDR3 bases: TGTGCCAGCAGCCCGGGGAGGCCCCCCTACGAGCAGTACTTC. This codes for CASSPGRPPYEQYF.

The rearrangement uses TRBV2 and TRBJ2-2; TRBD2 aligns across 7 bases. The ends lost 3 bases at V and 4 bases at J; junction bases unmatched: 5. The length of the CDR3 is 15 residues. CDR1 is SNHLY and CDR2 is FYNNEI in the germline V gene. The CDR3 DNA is TGTGCCAGCAGTGACAGCGGGATTGTCACCGGGGAGCTGTTTTTT. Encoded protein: CASSDSGIVTGELFF. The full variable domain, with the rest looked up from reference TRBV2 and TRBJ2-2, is EPEVTQTPSHQVTQMGQEVILRCVPISNHLYFYWYRQILGQKVEFLVSFYNNEISEKSEIFDDQFSVERPDGSNFTLKIRSTKLEDSAMYFCASSDSGIVTGELFFGEGSRLTVL.

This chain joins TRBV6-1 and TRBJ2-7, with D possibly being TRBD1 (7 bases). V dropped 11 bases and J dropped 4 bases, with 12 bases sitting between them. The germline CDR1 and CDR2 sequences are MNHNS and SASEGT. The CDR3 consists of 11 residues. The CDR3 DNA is TGTGCCGGGGGGACAGTTTACGAGCAGTACTTC. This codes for CAGGTVYEQYF.

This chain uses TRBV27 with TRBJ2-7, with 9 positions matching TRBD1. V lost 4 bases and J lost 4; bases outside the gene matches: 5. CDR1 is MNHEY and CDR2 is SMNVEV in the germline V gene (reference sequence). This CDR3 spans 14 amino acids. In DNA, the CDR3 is TGTGCCAGCAGTTGGGACAGGGTCCATTACGAGCAGTACTTC. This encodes CASSWDRVHYEQYF.

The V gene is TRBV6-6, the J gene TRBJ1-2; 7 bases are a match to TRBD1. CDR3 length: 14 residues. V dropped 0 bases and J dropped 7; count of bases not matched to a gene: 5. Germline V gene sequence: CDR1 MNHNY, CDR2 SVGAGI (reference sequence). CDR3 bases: TGTGCCAGCAGTTACTCCGGACAGGCCGGTGGCTACACCTTC. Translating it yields CASSYSGQAGGYTF.

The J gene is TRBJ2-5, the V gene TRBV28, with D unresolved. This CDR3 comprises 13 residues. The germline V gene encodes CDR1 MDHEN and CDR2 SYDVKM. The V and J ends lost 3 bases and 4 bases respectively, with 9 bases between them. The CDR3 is CASSLGGPETQYF. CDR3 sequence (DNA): TGTGCCAGCAGTTTGGGTGGGCCAGAGACCCAGTACTTC.

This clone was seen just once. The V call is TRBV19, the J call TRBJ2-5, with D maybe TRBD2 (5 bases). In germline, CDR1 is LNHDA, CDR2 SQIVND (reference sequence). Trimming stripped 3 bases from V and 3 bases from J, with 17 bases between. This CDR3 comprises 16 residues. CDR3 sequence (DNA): TGTGCCAGTAGTATTTCCCTAGCCACCACCGAAGAGACCCAGTACTTC. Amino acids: CASSISLATTEETQYF. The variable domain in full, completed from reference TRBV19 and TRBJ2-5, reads DGGITQSPKYLFRKEGQNVTLSCEQNLNHDAMYWYRQDPGQGLRLIYYSQIVNDFQKGDIAEGYSVSREKKESFPLTVTSAQKNPTAFYLCASSISLATTEETQYFGPGTRLLVL.

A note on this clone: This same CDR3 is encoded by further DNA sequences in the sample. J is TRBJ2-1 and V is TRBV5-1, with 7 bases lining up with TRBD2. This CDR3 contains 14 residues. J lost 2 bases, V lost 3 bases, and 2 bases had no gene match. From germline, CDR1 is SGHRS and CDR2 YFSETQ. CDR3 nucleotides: TGCGCCAGCAGCTCTAGCGGAGCCTACAATGAGCAGTTCTTC. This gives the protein CASSSSGAYNEQFF.

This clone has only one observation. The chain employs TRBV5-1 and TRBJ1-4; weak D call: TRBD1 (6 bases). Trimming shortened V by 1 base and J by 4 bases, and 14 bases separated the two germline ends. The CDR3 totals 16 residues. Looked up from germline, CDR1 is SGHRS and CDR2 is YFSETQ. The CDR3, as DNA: TGCGCCAGCAGCTTGCGCATGACAGGAGTTAATGAAAAACTGTTTTTT. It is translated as CASSLRMTGVNEKLFF. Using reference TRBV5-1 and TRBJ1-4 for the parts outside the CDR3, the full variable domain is KAGVTQTPRYLIKTRGQQVTLSCSPISGHRSVSWYQQTPGQGLQFLFEYFSETQRNKGNFPGRFSGRQFSNSRSEMNVSTLELGDSALYLCASSLRMTGVNEKLFFGSGTQLSVL.

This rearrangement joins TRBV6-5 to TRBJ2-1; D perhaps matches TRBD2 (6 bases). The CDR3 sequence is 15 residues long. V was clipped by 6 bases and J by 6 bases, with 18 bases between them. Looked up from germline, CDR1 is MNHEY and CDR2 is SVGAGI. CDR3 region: CASSATGTLFNEQFF. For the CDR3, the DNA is TGTGCCAGCAGCGCTACCGGGACTCTCTTCAATGAGCAGTTCTTC.

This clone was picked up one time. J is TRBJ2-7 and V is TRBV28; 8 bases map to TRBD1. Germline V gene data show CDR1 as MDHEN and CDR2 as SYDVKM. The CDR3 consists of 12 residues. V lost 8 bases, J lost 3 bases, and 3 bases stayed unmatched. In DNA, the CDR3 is TGTGCCAGCGGAGGACAGGGCTACGAGCAGTACTTC. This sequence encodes CASGGQGYEQYF.

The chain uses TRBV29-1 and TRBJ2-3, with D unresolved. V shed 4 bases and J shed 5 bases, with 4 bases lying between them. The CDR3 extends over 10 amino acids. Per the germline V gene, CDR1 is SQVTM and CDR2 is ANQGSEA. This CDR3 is CSVGGDTQYF. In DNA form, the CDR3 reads TGCAGCGTTGGCGGAGATACGCAGTATTTT.